This TCR beta chain was sequenced for a study of CD8+ T cells in alopecia areata. The study's findings and limits: There were many expanded lesional clones persisting in scalp and blood during tofacitinib. Scalp clonality and expanded CD8+ clones among the top 100 showed significant decreases with tofacitinib. One nonresponder leaves baseline CD8+ expansion's link to response uncertain.

Worth noting for this clone: The target antigen is unknown. At one end, the junction sequence differs from germline, possibly due to a read error.

Treatment given: oral pan-JAK inhibitor, 5-10 mg twice daily. Starting from PBMCs, sorting isolated CD4+ and CD8+ T cells. The CDR3 sequence is 11 residues long. Germline V gene sequence: CDR1 GTSNPN, CDR2 SVGIG (reference sequence). Following extraction, RNA underwent reverse transcription to cDNA, which served as the sequencing template. Profiled with immunoSEQ multiplex PCR; TCRdb holds only in-frame clones, not every one. Of 150,000 to 200,000 clones listed, 60% to 75% are singletons. This clonotype originated in a human donor with alopecia areata. The sequences come from CD4+ T cells sorted from blood, collected at week 24, from a patient treated with tofacitinib. The chain links TRBV30 to TRBJ1-1; tentatively, D is TRBD1 (6 bases). CDR3 protein: CAWDRGSRQVF. DNA for the CDR3: TGTGCCTGGGACCGGGGGAGTCGACAGGTCTTT.